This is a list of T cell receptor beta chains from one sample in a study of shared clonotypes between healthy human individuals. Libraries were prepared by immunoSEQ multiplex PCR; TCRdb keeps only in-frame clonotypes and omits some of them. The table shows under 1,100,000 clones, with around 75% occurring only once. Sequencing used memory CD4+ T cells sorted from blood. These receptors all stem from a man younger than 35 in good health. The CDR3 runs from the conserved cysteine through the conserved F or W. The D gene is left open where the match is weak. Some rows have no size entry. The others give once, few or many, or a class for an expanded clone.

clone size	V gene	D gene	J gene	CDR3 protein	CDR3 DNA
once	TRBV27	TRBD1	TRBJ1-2	CASSRDRGLGGYTF	TGTGCCAGCAGTCGGGACAGGGGGCTGGGTGGCTACACCTTC
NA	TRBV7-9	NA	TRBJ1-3	CASSLGRIAGNTIYF	TGTGCCAGCAGCTTAGGCCGGATTGCTGGAAACACCATATATTTT
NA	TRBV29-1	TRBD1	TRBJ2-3	CSHGTGGTDTQYF	TGCAGCCACGGGACAGGCGGAACAGATACGCAGTATTTT
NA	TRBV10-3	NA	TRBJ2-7	CAISDMGEQYF	TGTGCCATCAGTGATATGGGCGAGCAGTACTTC
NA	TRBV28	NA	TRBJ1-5	CASSLGEGRNQPQHF	TGTGCCAGCAGTTTAGGGGAAGGGCGCAATCAGCCCCAGCATTTT
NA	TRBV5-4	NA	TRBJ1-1	CASSLVGQANTEAFF	TGTGCCAGCAGCTTGGTAGGCCAGGCTAACACTGAAGCTTTCTTT
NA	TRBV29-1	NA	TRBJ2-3	CSVEGTDTQYF	TGCAGCGTTGAAGGGACAGATACGCAGTATTTT
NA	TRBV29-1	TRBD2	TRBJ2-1	CSVRGGVLSNNEQFF	TGCAGCGTTAGGGGAGGGGTCCTATCTAACAATGAGCAGTTCTTC
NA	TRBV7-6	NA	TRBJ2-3	CASSYGDTQYF	TGTGCCAGCAGCTACGGAGATACGCAGTATTTT
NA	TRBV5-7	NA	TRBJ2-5	CASSWGVRQETQYF	TGTGCCAGCAGCTGGGGGGTCCGCCAAGAGACCCAGTACTTC
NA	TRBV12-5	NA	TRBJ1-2	CASGLVRFGGNYGYTF	TGTGCTAGTGGTTTGGTACGCTTCGGAGGAAACTATGGCTACACCTTC
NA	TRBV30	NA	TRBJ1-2	CAWSLGAGYTF	TGTGCCTGGAGTTTAGGCGCCGGCTACACCTTC
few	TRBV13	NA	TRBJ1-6	CASSSRLLSPLHF	TGTGCCAGCAGCTCCAGGCTCCTTTCACCCCTCCACTTT
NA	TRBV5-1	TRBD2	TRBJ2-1	CASSSTSGRTFNEQFF	TGCGCCAGCAGCTCCACTAGCGGGAGGACTTTCAATGAGCAGTTCTTC
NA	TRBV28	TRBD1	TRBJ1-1	CASRTPTVGQKTEAFF	TGTGCCAGCAGGACCCCGACCGTGGGACAGAAGACTGAAGCTTTCTTT
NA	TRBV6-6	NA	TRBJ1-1	CASSLTGTKGTEAFF	TGTGCCAGCAGTCTCACGGGGACGAAGGGCACTGAAGCTTTCTTT
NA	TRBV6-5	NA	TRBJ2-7	CASSYSGGVTYEQYF	TGTGCCAGCAGTTACAGCGGCGGGGTGACCTACGAGCAGTACTTC
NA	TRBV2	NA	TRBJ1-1	CASSEIGWNTEAFF	TGTGCCAGCAGTGAAATAGGGTGGAACACTGAAGCTTTCTTT
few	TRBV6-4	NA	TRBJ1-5	CASSDNRGQPQHF	TGTGCCAGCAGTGACAATCGGGGTCAGCCCCAGCATTTT
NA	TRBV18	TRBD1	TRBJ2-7	CASSLGQGSIYEQYF	TGTGCCAGCTCTCTAGGACAGGGGTCTATCTACGAGCAGTACTTC
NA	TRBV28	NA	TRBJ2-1	CASSLLRGEQFF	TGTGCCAGCAGTTTATTACGAGGGGAGCAGTTCTTC
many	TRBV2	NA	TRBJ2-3	CASSQGTDTQYF	TGTGCCAGCAGCCAGGGCACAGATACGCAGTATTTT
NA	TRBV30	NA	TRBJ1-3	CAWSVTGIGNTIYF	TGTGCCTGGAGCGTTACAGGGATCGGAAACACCATATATTTT
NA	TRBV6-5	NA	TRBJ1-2	CASSPTRSYGYTF	TGTGCCAGCAGCCCTACTAGGTCCTATGGCTACACCTTC
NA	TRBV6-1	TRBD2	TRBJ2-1	CASSGIAGGLGNEQFF	TGTGCCAGCAGTGGGATAGCGGGGGGGCTTGGTAATGAGCAGTTCTTC
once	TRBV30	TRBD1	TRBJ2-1	CAWNDRADEQFF	TGTGCCTGGAACGACAGGGCCGATGAGCAGTTCTTC
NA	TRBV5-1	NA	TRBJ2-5	CASSLGAAQETQYF	TGCGCCAGCAGCTTGGGGGCAGCCCAAGAGACCCAGTACTTC
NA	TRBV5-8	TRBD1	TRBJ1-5	CASSLTGQGRYQPQHF	TGTGCCAGCAGCTTGACGGGACAGGGGCGGTATCAGCCCCAGCATTTT
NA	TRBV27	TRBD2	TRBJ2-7	CAIPDLSSGSRPDEQYF	TGTGCCATCCCCGATCTTTCTAGCGGGAGCAGACCGGACGAGCAGTACTTC
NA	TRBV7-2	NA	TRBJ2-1	CASSLVSGGQVEQFF	TGTGCCAGCAGCTTAGTCTCCGGGGGCCAGGTTGAGCAGTTCTTC
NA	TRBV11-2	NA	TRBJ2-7	CASSQQIDRFSYEQYF	TGTGCCAGCAGCCAACAAATCGACAGGTTCTCCTACGAGCAGTACTTC
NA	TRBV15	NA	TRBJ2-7	CATSPQGGAFYEQYF	TGTGCCACCAGCCCCCAGGGTGGTGCATTCTACGAGCAGTACTTC
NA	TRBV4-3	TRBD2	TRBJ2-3	CASSQGSTSGTDTQYF	TGCGCCAGCAGCCAAGGTTCGACTAGCGGCACAGATACGCAGTATTTT
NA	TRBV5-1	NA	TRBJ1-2	CASSLVVSRGRPYGYTF	TGCGCCAGCAGCTTGGTGGTTTCGCGGGGGCGCCCCTATGGCTACACCTTC
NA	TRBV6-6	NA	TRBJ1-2	CASSYGIGAGAGYTF	TGTGCCAGCAGTTACGGGATTGGGGCAGGGGCTGGCTACACCTTC
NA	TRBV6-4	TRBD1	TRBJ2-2	CARETGFGPNTGELFF	TGTGCCAGGGAGACAGGGTTCGGACCGAACACCGGGGAGCTGTTTTTT
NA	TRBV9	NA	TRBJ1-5	CASSPSRGGGHQPQHF	TGTGCCAGCAGCCCCTCCCGAGGGGGGGGCCATCAGCCCCAGCATTTT
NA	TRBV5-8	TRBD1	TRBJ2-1	CASSSRQGAYNEQFF	TGTGCCAGCAGTTCAAGACAGGGAGCCTACAATGAGCAGTTCTTC
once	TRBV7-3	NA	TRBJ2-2	CASSLASLNTGELFF	TGTGCCAGCAGCTTAGCTTCCTTGAACACCGGGGAGCTGTTTTTT
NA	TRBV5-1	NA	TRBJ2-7	CASSLSGPVQGEQYF	TGCGCCAGCAGCTTGTCGGGACCCGTGCAGGGCGAGCAGTACTTC
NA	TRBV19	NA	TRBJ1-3	CASSIPRPGNTIYF	TGTGCCAGTAGTATTCCCCGCCCTGGAAACACCATATATTTT
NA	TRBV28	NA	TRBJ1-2	CASSIVQGSYTF	TGTGCCAGCAGTATCGTTCAGGGTAGCTACACCTTC
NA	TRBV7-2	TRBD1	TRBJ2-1	CASNYYRGLNEQFF	TGTGCCAGCAACTACTACAGGGGGTTGAATGAGCAGTTCTTC
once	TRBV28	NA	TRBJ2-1	CASSSLASSYNEQFF	TGTGCCAGCAGTTCACTTGCGAGCTCCTACAATGAGCAGTTCTTC
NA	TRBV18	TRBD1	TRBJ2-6	CASSRTGAGANVLTF	TGTGCCAGCTCACGGACAGGGGCTGGGGCCAACGTCCTGACTTTC
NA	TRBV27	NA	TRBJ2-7	CASSFYGSIGLPSYEQYF	TGTGCCAGCAGTTTTTATGGAAGTATTGGACTCCCATCCTACGAGCAGTACTTC
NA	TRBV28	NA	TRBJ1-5	CATTTGNQPQHF	TGTGCCACCACTACGGGGAATCAGCCCCAGCATTTT
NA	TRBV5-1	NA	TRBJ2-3	CASSSRGLFTDTQYF	TGCGCCAGCAGCTCTCGGGGGCTCTTCACAGATACGCAGTATTTT
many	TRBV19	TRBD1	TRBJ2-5	CASGYGRGQETQYF	TGTGCCAGTGGATATGGCAGGGGGCAAGAGACCCAGTACTTC
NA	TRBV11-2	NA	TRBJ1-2	CASSFSGVREGYTF	TGTGCCAGCAGCTTCAGTGGAGTTCGAGAAGGCTACACCTTC